This TCR beta chain was recorded in a study of T cells after yellow fever vaccination. Regarding the study as a whole: Although the secondary response was weaker, it peaked faster, at day 5 versus 15. Reappearance after the booster was seen for most primary-vaccination clones, at 96% CD4 and around 90% CD8. Abundant clonotypes (contaminants from the bulk population) could be present in FACS-sorted repertoires.

TCRdb re-derived calls from the 5' RACE reads in MiXCR, one entry per CDR3 protein. The data contain roughly 260,000 distinct CDR3 sequences, roughly 13% of them seen just once; the ten biggest clones take up 0.4% to 0.65%. Turning to this clonotype: Its antigen is not identified.

Germline V gives CDR1 SQVTM, CDR2 ANQGSEA. The CDR3 consists of 14 residues. V lost 2 bases to trimming and J lost 4 bases, with 11 bases between them. V usage is TRBV29-1 and J usage is TRBJ2-2, with D perhaps matching TRBD1 (6 bases). The sample in question was CD4+ T cells sorted from PBMCs, obtained 45 days after the yellow fever booster vaccination. This clonotype was sampled from a man between 25 and 39 years old who received the YFV17D yellow fever vaccine. The CDR3 is CSVEQGSITGELFF. As DNA, the CDR3 is TGCAGCGTTGAACAGGGGTCGATCACCGGGGAGCTGTTTTTT.